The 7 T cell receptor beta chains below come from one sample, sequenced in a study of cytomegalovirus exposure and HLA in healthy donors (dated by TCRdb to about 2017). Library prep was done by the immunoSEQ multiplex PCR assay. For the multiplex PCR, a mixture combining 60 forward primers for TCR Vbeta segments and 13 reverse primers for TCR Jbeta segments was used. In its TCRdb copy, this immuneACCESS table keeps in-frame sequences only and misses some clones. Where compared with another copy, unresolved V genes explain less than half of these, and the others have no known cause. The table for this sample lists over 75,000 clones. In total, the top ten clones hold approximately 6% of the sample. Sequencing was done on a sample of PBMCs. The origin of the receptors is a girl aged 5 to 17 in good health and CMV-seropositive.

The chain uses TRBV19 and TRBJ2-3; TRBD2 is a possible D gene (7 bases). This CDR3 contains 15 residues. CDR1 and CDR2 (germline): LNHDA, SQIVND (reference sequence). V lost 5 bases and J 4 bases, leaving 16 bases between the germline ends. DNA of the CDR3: TGTGCCAGTAGTGATAGGGGAGGGGGGCCAGATACGCAGTATTTT. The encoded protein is CASSDRGGGPDTQYF.

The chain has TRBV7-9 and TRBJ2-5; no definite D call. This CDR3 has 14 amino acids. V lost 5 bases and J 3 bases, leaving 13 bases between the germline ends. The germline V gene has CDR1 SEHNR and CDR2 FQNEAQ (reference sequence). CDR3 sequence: CASSLAPLEETQYF. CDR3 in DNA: TGTGCCAGCAGCCTTGCGCCGTTAGAAGAGACCCAGTACTTC.

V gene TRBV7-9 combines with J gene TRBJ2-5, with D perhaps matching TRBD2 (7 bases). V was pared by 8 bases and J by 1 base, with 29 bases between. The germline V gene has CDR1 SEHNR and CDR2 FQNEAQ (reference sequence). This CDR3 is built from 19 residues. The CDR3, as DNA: TGTGCCAGCTTTAAAGTGGGGGGGCGGTCTCCAATGGGCCAAGAGACCCAGTACTTC. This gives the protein CASFKVGGRSPMGQETQYF.

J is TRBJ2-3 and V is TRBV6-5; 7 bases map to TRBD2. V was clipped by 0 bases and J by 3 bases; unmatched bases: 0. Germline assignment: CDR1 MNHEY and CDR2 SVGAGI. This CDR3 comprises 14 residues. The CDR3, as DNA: TGTGCCAGCAGTTACTCCGGGGGGACAGATACGCAGTATTTT. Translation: CASSYSGGTDTQYF.

CDR3 in amino acids: CASSPQGLAGSDTQYF. The CDR3 DNA follows: TGTGCCAGCTCACCACAGGGACTAGCGGGGAGTGATACGCAGTATTTT. The V gene is TRBV18, the J gene TRBJ2-3; 13 bases align to TRBD2. The CDR3 loop spans 16 amino acids. CDR1 is KGHSH, CDR2 LQKENI, per germline. J was trimmed by 6 bases and V by 1 base; bases with no gene match: 4.

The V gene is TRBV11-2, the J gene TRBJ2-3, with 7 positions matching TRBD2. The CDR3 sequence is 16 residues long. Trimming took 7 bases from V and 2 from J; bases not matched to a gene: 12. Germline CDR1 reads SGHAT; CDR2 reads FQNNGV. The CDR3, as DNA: TGTGCCAGCACCCCCGGTGCGGCGGGAGACACAGATACGCAGTATTTT. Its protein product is CASTPGAAGDTDTQYF. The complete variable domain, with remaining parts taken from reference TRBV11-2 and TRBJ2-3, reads EAGVAQSPRYKIIEKRQSVAFWCNPISGHATLYWYQQILGQGPKLLIQFQNNGVVDDSQLPKDRFSAERLKGVDSTLKIQPAKLEDSAVYLCASTPGAAGDTDTQYFGPGTRLTVL.

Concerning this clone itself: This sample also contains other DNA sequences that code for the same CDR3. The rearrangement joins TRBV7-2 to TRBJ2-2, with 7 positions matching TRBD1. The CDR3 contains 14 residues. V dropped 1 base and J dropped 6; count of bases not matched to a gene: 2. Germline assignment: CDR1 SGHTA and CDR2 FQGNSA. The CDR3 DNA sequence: TGTGCCAGCAGCTTAGGCCAGGGGGCCGGGGAGCTGTTTTTT. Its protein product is CASSLGQGAGELFF.